The sequence of this T cell receptor (beta chain) was determined in a study of T-cell reconstitution after alpha-beta-depleted transplantation in children. Unique molecular identifiers were used to barcode this TCRbeta library. Via MiXCR, TCRdb re-called the PCR reads, giving one row per CDR3 protein. This sample yields around 200,000 distinct CDR3 sequences, of which about 6.4% are seen a single time; over 2.5% belongs to the top ten. The germline V gene encodes CDR1 SGHRS and CDR2 YFSETQ. V lost 2 bases, J lost 2 bases, and 7 bases stayed unmatched. This CDR3 comprises 17 residues. This sequence originates from a human donor who donated a stem cell graft to a child with Wiskott-Aldrich syndrome. The genes are TRBV5-1 and TRBJ2-1; 10 bases line up with TRBD1. Material: PBMCs from the stem cell graft donor, obtained from the stem cell graft. CDR3 residues: CASSFSSGQGAYNEQFF. For the CDR3, the DNA is TGCGCCAGCAGCTTCTCATCAGGACAGGGGGCCTACAATGAGCAGTTCTTC.